This TCR beta chain is from a study of blood T cells in healthy people across ages (dated by TCRdb to about 2015). Background for the entire study: Template switching captured roughly one uniquely barcoded TCR beta cDNA molecule per two T cells in model experiments. Age-related changes in TCR beta repertoire diversity were measured in the study by deep sequencing normalized with unique cDNA molecular identifiers. The donors were divided into four age groups: young (average roughly 17 years), middle-aged (over 35), aged (roughly 66) and long-lived (roughly 86). To avoid experimental bias, donors of different ages were spread randomly across the sequencing lanes. Using the same blood draw, the study looked at two additional independent replicas of 1 million unique cDNA reads for two donors, one aged 18 to 30 and the other aged 80 or older.

Libraries were made using 5' RACE. A second PCR of about 7 to 12 cycles was performed with a sample-barcoded 5' primer and a J-beta primer mix. A unique molecular identifier was introduced onto each TCR beta cDNA molecule by a template-switch 5' adaptor carrying 12 random nucleotides. Each sample yielded at least 2.5 million CDR3-containing paired-end reads. All of the RNA was converted into first-strand cDNA using the Mint cDNA synthesis kit, with a TRBC-specific oligonucleotide serving as the primer. All cDNA was treated with uracil-DNA glycosylase and then went through a first 18-cycle PCR with the universal primers M1SS and BC2_uni_R. As for the authors' bioinformatics: For normalization, 1 million high-quality reads were randomly selected from each sample, with every read carrying a distinct molecular identifier. Reads with shared molecular identifiers were discarded instead of being binned into consensus sequences. MiTCR, with a Q25 quality threshold and the strictest error-elimination algorithm, was used for CDR3 identification, clonotype clustering and error correction. Lower-bound total TCR beta diversity was estimated with a nonparametric unseen species model using Euler transformation. TCRdb redid the processing of the public reads, applying fastp at Q25 and MiXCR, and retained in-frame beta chains. CDR3 protein duplicates are merged, each entry listing the most common genes and DNA. The authors' filters were not applied to this entry. Across this sample there are over 1,500,000 distinct CDR3 sequences, with 30% to 40% seen only once. Jointly, the top ten make up more than 20% of the sample.

The 40 or so donors, aged roughly 6 to 95 years, were systemically healthy Caucasian individuals from Russia. About 9.1 milliliters of peripheral blood were collected from each donor into EDTA-treated Vacutainer tubes. Ficoll-Paque density-gradient centrifugation was used to isolate PBMCs, with at least 6 million obtained per sample. Trizol reagent was used to extract total RNA from PBMCs, with at least 5.5 micrograms per sample. Naive CD45RAhigh/CD27high T cell percentages were measured by flow cytometry on a PBMC aliquot from every donor. This clonotype was counted a few times. There is no known antigen for this receptor. No quality values exist for individual bases; no much larger clone is one base distant. For CDR1 and CDR2, the germline V gene lists MGHRA and YSYEKL. From its cysteine to its phenylalanine, the CDR3 spans 16 amino acids. This entry keeps only the CDR3 DNA: 48 bases, framed from base 1. Trimming accounts for 0 bases at V and 6 bases at J, while the number of junction bases matched to no gene is 8.

Paper-wide results and their limitations: Estimates of total diversity from one million sequenced T cells were regarded as lower bounds and underestimates. Compared with the aged group, more naive CD4+ T cells, fewer expanded clones and increased TCR diversity were shown by the long-lived group, suggesting age selection. Bulk unsorted PBMC profiling prevented conclusive comparison of naive and antigen-experienced compartments. As age increased, observed TCR beta diversity per million T cells dropped in a roughly linear way, and a significant reduction was already evident by age around 41. The CMV infection status of donors was not known, potentially confounding age-related changes in expanded clonotypes. There was a strong correlation between observed TCR beta diversity and the percentage of naive T cells measured by flow cytometry.

This TCR derives from a human donor in good health. The sequence joins TRBV4-1 to TRBJ2-3; 8 of the junction bases match TRBD2. Sequencing used blood. The bases read TGCGCCAGCAGCCAAGAGTCCAGCGGGGGCGTGGATACGCAGTATTTT. Translation gives CASSQESSGGVDTQYF.